This T cell receptor beta chain comes out of a study of PD-1 blockade in classical Hodgkin lymphoma. Regarding the study as a whole: Relapsed/refractory patients reportedly had the lowest baseline TCR diversity, below newly diagnosed patients, who were below healthy donors.

The V segment lost 0 bases and the J segment 3 bases; nucleotides outside the gene matches: 0. Germline V gives CDR1 MNHEY, CDR2 SVGAGI. The CDR3 has 15 residues. Regarding this clone: What it binds is unknown.

Described time point: cycle 4 day 1 (C4D1), after 5 to 7 weeks of nivolumab. Each of the patients experienced relapse following autologous stem cell transplantation, and their brentuximab vedotin exposure differed. Using immunoSEQ multiplex PCR, the repertoire was profiled, and TCRdb retains in-frame clones only, with some absent. The sample has just under 65,000 clones; roughly nine tenths are singletons. Sample: peripheral blood mononuclear cells (PBMCs), taken before the fourth cycle of nivolumab. V usage is TRBV6-5 and J usage is TRBJ1-4; 8 bases agree with TRBD1. The source is a human donor with classical Hodgkin lymphoma. The DNA of the CDR3 is TGTGCCAGCAGTTACTCGACAGGGGCTAATGAAAAACTGTTTTTT. Residues: CASSYSTGANEKLFF.